These 30 T cell receptor beta chains were sequenced from one sample in a study of PD-1 blockade in classical Hodgkin lymphoma. Profiled with immunoSEQ multiplex PCR; TCRdb holds only in-frame clones, not every one. In the table there are around 91,000 clones, around 90% of which are singletons. In every patient, relapse followed autologous stem cell transplantation, while exposure to brentuximab vedotin differed. Sequences were derived from peripheral blood mononuclear cells (PBMCs), sampled at baseline. The receptors here all came from a human donor with classical Hodgkin lymphoma.

This clone was observed once. The rearrangement links TRBV6-5 to TRBJ2-3; no clear D gene. The V gene's germline CDR1 is MNHEY and CDR2 SVGAGI. With 2 bases removed from V and 4 bases from J, the gap between germline ends came to 7 bases. This CDR3 has 13 residues. As DNA, the CDR3 is TGTGCCAGCAGTTACCCGAAGGCAGATACGCAGTATTTT. Amino acids: CASSYPKADTQYF.

In its sample, this clone was seen once. This chain joins TRBV4-2 and TRBJ2-5; D may be TRBD2 (6 bases). V lost 4 bases, J lost 2 bases, and 14 bases lay in between. Germline V gives CDR1 LGHNA, CDR2 YNFKEQ. The length of the CDR3 is 15 residues. CDR3 sequence: CASSPGGGGQETQYF. In DNA form, the CDR3 reads TGTGCCAGCAGCCCCGGGGGAGGCGGACAAGAGACCCAGTACTTC.

V and J are TRBV19 and TRBJ2-1; tentatively, D is TRBD2 (6 bases). Germline-derived CDR1 and CDR2 are LNHDA and SQIVND (reference sequence). V lost 5 bases and J 5 bases, leaving 13 bases between the germline ends. The CDR3 has 14 residues. CDR3 coding DNA: TGTGCCAGTAGTCCCTCGGGAGCGCACAATGAGCAGTTCTTC. Protein: CASSPSGAHNEQFF. The full variable domain, in which reference TRBV19 and TRBJ2-1 provide the parts outside the CDR3, is DGGITQSPKYLFRKEGQNVTLSCEQNLNHDAMYWYRQDPGQGLRLIYYSQIVNDFQKGDIAEGYSVSREKKESFPLTVTSAQKNPTAFYLCASSPSGAHNEQFFGPGTRLTVL.

Comments on this clone: Distinct nucleotide sequences in the sample also encode this CDR3. This chain links TRBV18 with TRBJ2-7, with D maybe TRBD2 (5 bases). The CDR3 spans 13 residues. From germline, CDR1 is KGHSH and CDR2 LQKENI. Trimming removed 3 bases from V and 3 bases from J, with 9 bases in between. Here the CDR3 reads CASSPFEGYEQYF. CDR3 bases: TGTGCCAGCTCACCCTTTGAGGGCTACGAGCAGTACTTC.

The chain couples TRBV6-1 to TRBJ2-3; D gene uncertain. Germline loops: CDR1 MNHNS, CDR2 SASEGT. The CDR3 totals 17 residues. The V end lost 2 bases, the J end lost 0 bases, and 15 bases lay between the germline ends. The CDR3 here is CASSETMVIPSTDTQYF. The DNA for the CDR3 is TGTGCCAGCAGTGAAACTATGGTTATACCTAGCACAGATACGCAGTATTTT.

The chain couples TRBV7-2 to TRBJ2-5; 11 bases are shared with TRBD2. The V segment lost 5 bases and the J segment 5 bases; nucleotides outside the gene matches: 7. The germline gives CDR1 SGHTA, CDR2 FQGNSA. This CDR3 comprises 15 residues. CDR3 sequence: CASSLSSGRFETQYF. The CDR3 DNA is TGTGCCAGCAGCCTATCTAGCGGGAGGTTTGAGACCCAGTACTTC. Drawing the rest from reference TRBV7-2 and TRBJ2-5, the complete variable domain is GAGVSQSPSNKVTEKGKDVELRCDPISGHTALYWYRQSLGQGLEFLIYFQGNSAPDKSGLPSDRFSAERTGGSVSTLTIQRTQQEDSAVYLCASSLSSGRFETQYFGPGTRLLVL.

The V and J genes are TRBV5-1 and TRBJ2-3; 12 bases agree with TRBD2. The J segment lost 0 bases and the V segment lost 4 bases, leaving 9 bases of the junction unmatched. The CDR3 has 18 amino acids. CDR1 is SGHRS, CDR2 YFSETQ, per germline. The CDR3 DNA is TGCGCCAGCAGCCAAGGACTAGCGGGGATCCCTAGCACAGATACGCAGTATTTT. This sequence encodes CASSQGLAGIPSTDTQYF.

J is TRBJ1-5 and V is TRBV27; possibly TRBD1 for D (5 bases). V was trimmed by 0 bases and J by 4 bases, leaving 10 bases between them. This CDR3 spans 15 amino acids. The V gene's germline CDR1 is MNHEY and CDR2 SMNVEV (reference sequence). The DNA of the CDR3 is TGTGCCAGCAGTTTATCGTCAGGGTCTAATCAGCCCCAGCATTTT. Its protein product is CASSLSSGSNQPQHF.

The table lists this clone with a count of one. The chain is built from TRBV10-2 and TRBJ2-1; TRBD2 agrees at 12 bases. Germline V gives CDR1 WSHSY, CDR2 SAAADI. The CDR3 has 14 residues. V was clipped by 7 bases and J by 8 bases; unmatched bases: 6. CDR3 in DNA: TGCGCCAGCACCCTAGCGGGAGGGATGGATGAGCAGTTCTTC. Encoded protein: CASTLAGGMDEQFF.

This sequence joins TRBV21-1 and TRBJ1-5; the table's D call, TRBD1, has no DNA check behind it. TRBV21-1 is listed as a pseudogene. The CDR3 totals 16 residues. CDR3 coding DNA: TGTGCCAGCAGCCAAGGGTATCAGGACAGGGTCCAGCCCCAGCATTTT. Amino acid sequence: CASSQGYQDRVQPQHF.

The genes are TRBV27 and TRBJ1-2; D possibly corresponds to TRBD1 (5 bases). The CDR3 sequence is 14 residues long. The V and J ends lost 5 bases and 3 bases respectively, with 13 bases between them. Germline V gene data show CDR1 as MNHEY and CDR2 as SMNVEV (reference sequence). The CDR3 nucleotides read TGTGCCAGCAGTATTATCGGGGACCACTATGGCTACACCTTC. As protein: CASSIIGDHYGYTF.

The V call is TRBV4-3, the J call TRBJ1-4; D ambiguous. Germline CDR1 is LGHNA and CDR2 is YSLEER. V was trimmed by 4 bases and J by 8 bases, leaving 11 bases between them. The CDR3 has 13 residues. The CDR3 loop is CASSLEEWEKLFF. The CDR3 coding sequence is TGCGCCAGCAGCCTAGAAGAATGGGAAAAACTGTTTTTT.

The V and J genes are TRBV7-9 and TRBJ2-7; 7 positions agree with TRBD1. This CDR3 comprises 13 residues. V shed 4 bases and J 5 bases; nucleotides not matched to a gene: 5. The V gene's germline CDR1 is SEHNR and CDR2 FQNEAQ (reference sequence). For the CDR3, the DNA is TGTGCCAGCAGCTCCTCGGACAGGAACGAGCAGTACTTC. Its protein is CASSSSDRNEQYF.

The chain's CDR3 is CATSRRTAGLAGLNEQFF. CDR3 sequence (DNA): TGTGCCACCAGCAGAAGAACTGCAGGGCTAGCGGGACTAAATGAGCAGTTCTTC. The chain carries TRBV15 and TRBJ2-1; TRBD2 agrees at 9 bases. The CDR3 runs to 18 residues. Germline CDR1 and CDR2: LNHNV and YYDKDF (reference sequence). V was pared by 2 bases and J by 7 bases, with 15 bases of the junction left unmatched.

The chain couples TRBV7-2 to TRBJ1-1; the D gene is possibly TRBD1 (5 bases). The CDR3 is 17 amino acids. Germline CDR1 is SGHTA and CDR2 is FQGNSA. Trimming took off 0 bases at V and 1 base at J, with 15 bases between the two ends. The CDR3 DNA reads as TGTGCCAGCAGCTTAGCGTCCCAGTGGGGCTGGAACACTGAAGCTTTCTTT. Translated, it gives CASSLASQWGWNTEAFF. Supplemented by reference TRBV7-2 and TRBJ1-1, the full variable domain reads GAGVSQSPSNKVTEKGKDVELRCDPISGHTALYWYRQSLGQGLEFLIYFQGNSAPDKSGLPSDRFSAERTGGSVSTLTIQRTQQEDSAVYLCASSLASQWGWNTEAFFGQGTRLTVV.

The chain recombines TRBV5-6 with TRBJ1-1; 7 nucleotides match TRBD1. The CDR3 runs 13 residues. J was trimmed by 3 bases and V by 7 bases; bases with no gene match: 6. Per the germline V gene, CDR1 is SGHDT and CDR2 is YYEEEE. The CDR3 sequence: CASGTGTDTEAFF. DNA of the CDR3: TGTGCCAGCGGCACCGGGACAGACACTGAAGCTTTCTTT.

This clone was recorded once. The chain couples TRBV5-4 to TRBJ2-2, with D unresolved. The V end lost 7 bases, the J end lost 2 bases, and 15 bases lay between the germline ends. The germline gives CDR1 SGHNT, CDR2 YYREEE (reference sequence). This CDR3 comprises 15 residues. The CDR3 nucleotides are TGTGCCAGCGGTCCCTTTAATCTAAACACCGGGGAGCTGTTTTTT. The encoded protein is CASGPFNLNTGELFF.

The CDR3 sequence: CSVETRLAGGTGELFF. The CDR3 DNA reads as TGCAGCGTTGAAACCCGACTAGCGGGAGGCACCGGGGAGCTGTTTTTT. This sequence joins TRBV29-1 and TRBJ2-2, with 13 bases lining up with TRBD2. The germline V gene encodes CDR1 SQVTM and CDR2 ANQGSEA. This CDR3 has 16 residues. J lost 4 bases, V lost 2 bases, and 4 bases had no gene match.

V usage is TRBV7-9 and J usage is TRBJ2-7; D perhaps matches TRBD2 (6 bases). CDR1 SEHNR and CDR2 FQNEAQ come from the germline V gene (reference sequence). V was pared by 5 bases and J by 3 bases, with 11 bases between. The CDR3 is made up of 13 amino acids. As DNA, the CDR3 is TGTGCCAGCAGCCCGGGACTGAGCTACGAGCAGTACTTC. Translated: CASSPGLSYEQYF.

The CDR3 coding sequence is TGTGCCAGCAGCTTAAGTGGGGGTCGAGAGACCCAGTACTTC. Its protein is CASSLSGGRETQYF. The chain is built from TRBV11-2 and TRBJ2-5; D could derive from TRBD1 or TRBD2 (5 bases each). Germline values: CDR1 SGHAT, CDR2 FQNNGV. The CDR3 totals 14 residues. V lost 2 bases and J lost 4, with 11 bases in between.

This clone occurred a few times. V usage is TRBV30 and J usage is TRBJ1-5, with unresolved D. Germline CDR1 is GTSNPN and CDR2 is SVGIG (reference sequence). This CDR3 spans 13 amino acids. With 0 bases removed from V and 7 bases from J, the gap between germline ends came to 10 bases. CDR3 sequence (DNA): TGTGCCTGGAGTGTGAACGGGAGGCAGCCCCAGCATTTT. Amino acid sequence: CAWSVNGRQPQHF.

The V and J genes are TRBV19 and TRBJ1-5; the D gene is possibly TRBD1 (6 bases). V lost 2 bases and J 6 bases, leaving 14 bases between the germline ends. CDR1 LNHDA and CDR2 SQIVND come from the germline V gene (reference sequence). There are 15 residues in the CDR3. The CDR3: CASSISAGAFQPQHF. The CDR3 DNA sequence: TGTGCCAGTAGTATATCGGCAGGGGCGTTTCAGCCCCAGCATTTT.

J is TRBJ1-5 and V is TRBV20-1, with D possibly being TRBD1 (5 bases). CDR1 is DFQATT and CDR2 is SNEGSKA in the germline V gene (reference sequence). The CDR3 runs to 11 residues. V was pared by 6 bases and J by 15 bases, with 18 bases between. CDR3 sequence (DNA): TGCAGTGCGACCTATCGGGGGGTTCGGCATTTT. Translated, it gives CSATYRGVRHF.

This clone was seen a few times. This CDR3 reads CASSLGTGGLSSYEQYF. For the CDR3, the DNA is TGTGCCAGCAGCTTAGGGACAGGGGGACTTAGCTCCTACGAGCAGTACTTC. The gene calls are TRBV7-8 and TRBJ2-7; 10 bases fit TRBD1. The CDR3 spans 17 residues. The V gene's germline CDR1 is SGHVS and CDR2 FQNEAQ. Losses at the gene ends were 1 base for V and 0 bases for J; bases not matched to a gene: 6.

The V call is TRBV19, the J call TRBJ1-5; no clear D. Trimming stripped 2 bases from V and 7 bases from J, with 6 bases between. The CDR3 length is 12 residues. CDR1 and CDR2 from the germline V gene are LNHDA and SQIVND (reference sequence). As DNA, the CDR3 is TGTGCCAGTAGTATACCAGGACAGCCCCAGCATTTT. This codes for CASSIPGQPQHF.

The chain couples TRBV10-3 to TRBJ1-2; D not resolved. CDR3 size: 12 residues. Trimming took off 3 bases at V and 4 bases at J, with 6 bases between the two ends. The germline V gene has CDR1 ENHRY and CDR2 SYGVKD. The DNA for the CDR3 is TGTGCCATCAGTGACAGGAGCTATGGCTACACCTTC. This codes for CAISDRSYGYTF.

The chain has TRBV28 and TRBJ2-7; D may be TRBD2 (5 bases). The germline V gene encodes CDR1 MDHEN and CDR2 SYDVKM. This CDR3 spans 12 amino acids. The germline V and J ends were trimmed by 10 bases and 1 base, with 11 bases remaining between them. The CDR3 here is CATARGSYEQYF. CDR3 in DNA: TGTGCCACCGCACGGGGTTCCTACGAGCAGTACTTC.

The CDR3 DNA reads TGTGCCAGCAGCTTAGTTCCAGGTAACTACGAGCAGTACTTC. It encodes CASSLVPGNYEQYF. The chain couples TRBV7-9 to TRBJ2-7; D remains ambiguous. CDR3 size: 14 residues. CDR1 and CDR2 (germline): SEHNR, FQNEAQ (reference sequence). V dropped 1 base and J dropped 3 bases, with 10 bases sitting between them.

This rearrangement joins TRBV7-9 to TRBJ1-4, with TRBD1 as a possible D gene (5 bases). Per germline, CDR1 SEHNR and CDR2 FQNEAQ (reference sequence). This CDR3 has 12 amino acids. Trimming cost V 6 bases and J 8 bases, with 10 bases left between them. The CDR3: CASSQGREKLFF. The CDR3 region has the DNA TGTGCCAGCAGTCAGGGCCGGGAAAAACTGTTTTTT.

The V call is TRBV7-2, the J call TRBJ2-2, with 16 bases fitting TRBD2. The CDR3 spans 19 residues. V gave up 4 bases and J gave up 3 bases; unmatched junction bases: 8. Germline V gives CDR1 SGHTA, CDR2 FQGNSA. CDR3 nucleotide sequence: TGTGCCAGCAGCTCACGGCTGGGACTAGCGGGAGGGTACACCGGGGAGCTGTTTTTT. Translated: CASSSRLGLAGGYTGELFF.